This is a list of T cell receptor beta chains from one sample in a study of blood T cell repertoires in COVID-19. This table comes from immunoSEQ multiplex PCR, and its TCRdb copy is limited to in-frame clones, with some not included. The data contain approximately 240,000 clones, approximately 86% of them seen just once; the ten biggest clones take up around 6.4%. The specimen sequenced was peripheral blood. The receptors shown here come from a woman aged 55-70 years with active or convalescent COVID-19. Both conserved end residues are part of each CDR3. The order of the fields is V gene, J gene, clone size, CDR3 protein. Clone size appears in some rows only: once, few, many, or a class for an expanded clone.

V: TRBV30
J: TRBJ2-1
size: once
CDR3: CAWNLLAGLGNEQFF

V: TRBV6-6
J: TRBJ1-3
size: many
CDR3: CASSLELDTYSGNTIYF

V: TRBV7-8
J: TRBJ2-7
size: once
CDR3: CASSLGRVVEQYF

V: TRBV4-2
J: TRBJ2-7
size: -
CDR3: CASSQEVGGPTSYEQYF

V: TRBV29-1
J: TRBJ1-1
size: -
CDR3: CSVVRAGNTEAFF

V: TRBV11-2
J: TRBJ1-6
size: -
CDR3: CASSLDSNSPLHF

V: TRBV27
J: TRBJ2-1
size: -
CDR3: CASSPHSKRGQGFTNEQFF

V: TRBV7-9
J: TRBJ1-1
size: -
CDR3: CASSFGTETEAFF

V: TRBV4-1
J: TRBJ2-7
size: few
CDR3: CASSQAGRAFSEQYF

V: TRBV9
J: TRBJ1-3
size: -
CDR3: CASSTNRVTGNTIYF